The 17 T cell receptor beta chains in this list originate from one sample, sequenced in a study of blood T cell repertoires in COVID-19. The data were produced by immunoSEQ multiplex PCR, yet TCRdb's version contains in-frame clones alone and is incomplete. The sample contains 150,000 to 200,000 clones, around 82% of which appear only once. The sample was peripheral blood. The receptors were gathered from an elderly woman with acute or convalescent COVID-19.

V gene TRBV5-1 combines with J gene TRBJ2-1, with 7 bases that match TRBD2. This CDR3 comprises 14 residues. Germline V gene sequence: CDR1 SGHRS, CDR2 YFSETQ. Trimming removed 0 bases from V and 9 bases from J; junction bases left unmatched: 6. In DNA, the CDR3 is TGCGCCAGCAGCTTGGTCGCCAGGGAGGGTGAGCAGTTCTTC. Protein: CASSLVAREGEQFF. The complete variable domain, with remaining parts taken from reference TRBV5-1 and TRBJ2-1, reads KAGVTQTPRYLIKTRGQQVTLSCSPISGHRSVSWYQQTPGQGLQFLFEYFSETQRNKGNFPGRFSGRQFSNSRSEMNVSTLELGDSALYLCASSLVAREGEQFFGPGTRLTVL.

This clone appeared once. As DNA, the CDR3 is TGTGCCAGCAGCTTCGGGGTCAACACCGGGGAGCTGTTTTTT. Its translation is CASSFGVNTGELFF. The V and J genes are TRBV5-4 and TRBJ2-2; TRBD2 is a possible D gene (5 bases). With 2 bases removed from V and 2 bases from J, the gap between germline ends came to 7 bases. This CDR3 region has 14 residues. Germline lookup yields CDR1 SGHNT and CDR2 YYREEE (reference sequence).

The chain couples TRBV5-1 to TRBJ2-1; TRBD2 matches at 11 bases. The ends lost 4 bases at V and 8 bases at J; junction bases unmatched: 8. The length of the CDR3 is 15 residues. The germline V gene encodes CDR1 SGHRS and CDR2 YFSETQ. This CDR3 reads CASSVAGGPSDEQFF. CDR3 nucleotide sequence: TGCGCCAGCAGCGTAGCGGGGGGGCCTTCGGATGAGCAGTTCTTC.

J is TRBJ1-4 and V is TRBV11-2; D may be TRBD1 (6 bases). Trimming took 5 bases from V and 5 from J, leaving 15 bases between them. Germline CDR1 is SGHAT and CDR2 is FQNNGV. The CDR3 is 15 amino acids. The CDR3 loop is CASSPFTGRNEKLFF. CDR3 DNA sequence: TGTGCCAGCAGCCCGTTTACAGGGCGGAATGAAAAACTGTTTTTT. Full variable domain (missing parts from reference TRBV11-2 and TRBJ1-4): EAGVAQSPRYKIIEKRQSVAFWCNPISGHATLYWYQQILGQGPKLLIQFQNNGVVDDSQLPKDRFSAERLKGVDSTLKIQPAKLEDSAVYLCASSPFTGRNEKLFFGSGTQLSVL.

CDR3 nucleotide sequence: TGTGCCAGCAAGGGGAACCCCTCTGGAAACACCATATATTTT. This gives the protein CASKGNPSGNTIYF. The rearrangement uses TRBV5-6 and TRBJ1-3, with D tentatively TRBD1 (5 bases). V gave up 6 bases and J gave up 0 bases, with 10 bases separating them. The V gene's germline CDR1 is SGHDT and CDR2 YYEEEE. The CDR3 consists of 14 residues.

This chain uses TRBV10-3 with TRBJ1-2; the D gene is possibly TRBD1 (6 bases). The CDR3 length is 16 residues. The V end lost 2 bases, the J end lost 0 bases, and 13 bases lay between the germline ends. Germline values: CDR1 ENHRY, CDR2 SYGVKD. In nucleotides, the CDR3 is TGTGCCATCAGTGAGGCCGCAGGGGACCCTAACTATGGCTACACCTTC. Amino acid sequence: CAISEAAGDPNYGYTF.

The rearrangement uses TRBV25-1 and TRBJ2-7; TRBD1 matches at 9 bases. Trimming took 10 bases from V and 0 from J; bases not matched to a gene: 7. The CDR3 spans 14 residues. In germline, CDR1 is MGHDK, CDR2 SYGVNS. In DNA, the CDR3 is TGTGCCACTACGAACAGGGGGCGCTCCTACGAGCAGTACTTC. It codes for CATTNRGRSYEQYF.

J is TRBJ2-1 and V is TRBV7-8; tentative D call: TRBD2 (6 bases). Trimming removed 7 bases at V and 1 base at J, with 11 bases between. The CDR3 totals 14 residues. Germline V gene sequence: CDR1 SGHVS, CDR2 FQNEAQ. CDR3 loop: CASNGGPSYNEQFF. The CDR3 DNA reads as TGTGCCAGCAACGGGGGTCCATCCTACAATGAGCAGTTCTTC.

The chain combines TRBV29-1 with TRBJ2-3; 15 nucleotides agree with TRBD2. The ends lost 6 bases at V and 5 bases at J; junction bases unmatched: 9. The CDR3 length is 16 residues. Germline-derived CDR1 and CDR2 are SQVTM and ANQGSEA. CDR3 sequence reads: CSVGGLAGGRGDTQYF. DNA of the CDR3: TGCAGCGTGGGGGGACTAGCGGGAGGCCGCGGAGATACGCAGTATTTT.

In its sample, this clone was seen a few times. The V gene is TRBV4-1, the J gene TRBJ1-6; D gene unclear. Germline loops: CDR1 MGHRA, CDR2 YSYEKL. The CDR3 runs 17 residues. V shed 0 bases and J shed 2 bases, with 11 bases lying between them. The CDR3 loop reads CASSQDNRETYNSPLHF. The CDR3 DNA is TGCGCCAGCAGCCAAGATAATAGGGAGACCTATAATTCACCCCTCCACTTT.

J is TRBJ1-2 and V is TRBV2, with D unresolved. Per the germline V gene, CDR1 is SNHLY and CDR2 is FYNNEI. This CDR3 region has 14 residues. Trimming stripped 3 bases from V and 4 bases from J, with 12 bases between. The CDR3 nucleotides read TGTGCCAGCAGTGAGGCTGTATCGGGCTATGGCTACACCTTC. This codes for CASSEAVSGYGYTF. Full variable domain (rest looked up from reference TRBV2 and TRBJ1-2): EPEVTQTPSHQVTQMGQEVILRCVPISNHLYFYWYRQILGQKVEFLVSFYNNEISEKSEIFDDQFSVERPDGSNFTLKIRSTKLEDSAMYFCASSEAVSGYGYTFGSGTRLTVV.

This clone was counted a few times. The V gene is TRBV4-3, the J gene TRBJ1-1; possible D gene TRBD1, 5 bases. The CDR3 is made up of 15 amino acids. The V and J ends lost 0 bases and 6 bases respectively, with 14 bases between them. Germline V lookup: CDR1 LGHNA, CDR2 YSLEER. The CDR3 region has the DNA TGCGCCAGCAGCCAAGATAGTGGAGGAGGGGCTGAAGCTTTCTTT. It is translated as CASSQDSGGGAEAFF.

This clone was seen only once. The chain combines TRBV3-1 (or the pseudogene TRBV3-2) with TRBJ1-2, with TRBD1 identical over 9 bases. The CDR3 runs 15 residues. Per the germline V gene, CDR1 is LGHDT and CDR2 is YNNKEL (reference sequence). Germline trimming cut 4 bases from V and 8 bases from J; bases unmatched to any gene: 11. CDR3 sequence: CASSPRPGQGRGYTF. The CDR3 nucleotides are TGTGCCAGCAGCCCCCGACCGGGACAGGGTAGGGGCTACACCTTC.

The CDR3 protein is CASSYSGAGEAFF. The DNA for the CDR3 is TGTGCCAGCAGTTACTCAGGGGCCGGTGAAGCTTTCTTT. The chain combines TRBV6-6 with TRBJ1-1; weak D call: TRBD1 (5 bases). The ends were cut back, 0 bases at V and 7 bases at J, with 9 bases in the middle. CDR1 is MNHNY and CDR2 is SVGAGI in the germline V gene (reference sequence). This CDR3 spans 13 amino acids.

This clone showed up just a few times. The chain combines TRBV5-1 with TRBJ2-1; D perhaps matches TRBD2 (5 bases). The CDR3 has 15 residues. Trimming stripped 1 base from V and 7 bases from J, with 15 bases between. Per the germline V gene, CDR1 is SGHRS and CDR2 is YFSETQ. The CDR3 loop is CASSLWRGSRNEQFF. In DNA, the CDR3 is TGCGCCAGCAGCTTGTGGCGTGGGAGTCGGAATGAGCAGTTCTTC.

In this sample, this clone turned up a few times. The CDR3 spells CASYGHPSGANVLTF. In DNA, the CDR3 is TGTGCCAGCTACGGACACCCGTCTGGGGCCAACGTCCTGACTTTC. V and J are TRBV28 and TRBJ2-6; tentative D call: TRBD1 (5 bases). This CDR3 has 15 amino acids. Between the trimmed V and J ends, which lost 8 bases and 1 base, there was a span of 12 bases. Germline V gives CDR1 MDHEN, CDR2 SYDVKM.

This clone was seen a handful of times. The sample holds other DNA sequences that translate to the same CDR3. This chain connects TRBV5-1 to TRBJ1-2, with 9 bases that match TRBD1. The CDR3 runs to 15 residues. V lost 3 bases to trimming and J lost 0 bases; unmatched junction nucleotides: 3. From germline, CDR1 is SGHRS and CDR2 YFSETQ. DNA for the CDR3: TGCGCCAGCAGCTCGGGACAGGGTTCTAACTATGGCTACACCTTC. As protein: CASSSGQGSNYGYTF.